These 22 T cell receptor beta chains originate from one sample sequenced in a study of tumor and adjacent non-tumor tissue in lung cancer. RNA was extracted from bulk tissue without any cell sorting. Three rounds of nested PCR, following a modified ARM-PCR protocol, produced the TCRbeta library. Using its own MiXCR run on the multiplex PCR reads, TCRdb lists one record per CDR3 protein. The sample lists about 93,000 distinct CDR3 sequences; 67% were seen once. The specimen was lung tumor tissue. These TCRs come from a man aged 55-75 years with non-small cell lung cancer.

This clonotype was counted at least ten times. The CDR3 coding sequence is TGTGCCAGCAGCCCTCCCTTCCTAGCGGGACTTGCCAGAGATACGCAGTATTTT. This codes for CASSPPFLAGLARDTQYF. V gene TRBV12-3 or TRBV12-4 combines with J gene TRBJ2-3, with TRBD2 identical over 9 bases. The CDR3 is made up of 18 amino acids. V lost 6 bases to trimming and J lost 5 bases; unmatched junction nucleotides: 18.

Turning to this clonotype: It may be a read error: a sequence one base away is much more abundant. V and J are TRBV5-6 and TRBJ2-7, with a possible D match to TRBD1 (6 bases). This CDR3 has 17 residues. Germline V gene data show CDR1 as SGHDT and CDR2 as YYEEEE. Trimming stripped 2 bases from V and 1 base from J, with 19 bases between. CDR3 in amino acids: CASSFYLEGDNSYEQYF. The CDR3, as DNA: TGTGCCAGCAGCTTCTATTTAGAGGGGGACAATTCCTACGAGCAGTACTTC.

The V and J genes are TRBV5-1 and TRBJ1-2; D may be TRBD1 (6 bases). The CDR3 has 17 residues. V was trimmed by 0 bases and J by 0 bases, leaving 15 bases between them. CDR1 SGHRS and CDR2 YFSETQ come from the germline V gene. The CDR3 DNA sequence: TGCGCCAGCAGCTTGGGATCTACAGGGCGTTCTAACTATGGCTACACCTTC. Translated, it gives CASSLGSTGRSNYGYTF.

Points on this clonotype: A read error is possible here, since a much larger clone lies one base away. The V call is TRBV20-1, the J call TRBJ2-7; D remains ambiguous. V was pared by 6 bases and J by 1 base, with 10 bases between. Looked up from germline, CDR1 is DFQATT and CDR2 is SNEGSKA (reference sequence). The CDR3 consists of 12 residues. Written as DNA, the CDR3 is TGCAGTGCCCTGGGAATTTCCTACGAGCAGTACTTC. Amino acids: CSALGISYEQYF.

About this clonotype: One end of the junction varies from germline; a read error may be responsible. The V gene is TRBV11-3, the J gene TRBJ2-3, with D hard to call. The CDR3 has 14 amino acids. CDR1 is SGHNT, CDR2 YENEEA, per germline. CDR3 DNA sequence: TGTGCCAGCAGTTCAGTCGGCTACACAGATACGCGGTATTTT. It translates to CASSSVGYTDTRYF. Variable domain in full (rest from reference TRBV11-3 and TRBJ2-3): EAGVVQSPRYKIIEKKQPVAFWCNPISGHNTLYWYLQNLGQGPELLIRYENEEAVDDSQLPKDRFSAERLKGVDSTLKIQPAELGDSAVYLCASSSVGYTDTRYFGPGTRLTVL.

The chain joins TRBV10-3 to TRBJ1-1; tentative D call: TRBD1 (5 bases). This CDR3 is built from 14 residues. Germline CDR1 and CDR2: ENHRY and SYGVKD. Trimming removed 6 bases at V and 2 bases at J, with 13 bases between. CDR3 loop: CAIRTTGVNTEAFF. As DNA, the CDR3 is TGTGCCATCAGAACAACGGGGGTCAACACTGAAGCTTTCTTT.

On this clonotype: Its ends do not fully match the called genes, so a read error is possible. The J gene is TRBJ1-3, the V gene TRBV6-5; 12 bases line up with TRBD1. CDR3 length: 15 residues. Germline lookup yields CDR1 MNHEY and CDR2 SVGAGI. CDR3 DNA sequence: TGTGCCAGTAGTTCCGGGACAGGGGGCCGAAAGACCATATATTTT. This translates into CASSSGTGGRKTIYF.

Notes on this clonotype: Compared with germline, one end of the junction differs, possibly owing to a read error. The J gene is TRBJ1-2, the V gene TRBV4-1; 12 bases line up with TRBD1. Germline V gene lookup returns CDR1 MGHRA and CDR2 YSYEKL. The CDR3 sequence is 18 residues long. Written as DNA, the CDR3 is TGCGCCAGCAGCCAAACCGGGACAGGGGGCAGTGGCTACTATTGCTACACCTTC. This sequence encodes CASSQTGTGGSGYYCYTF.

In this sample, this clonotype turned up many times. The CDR3 protein is CASSRGQGNTEAFF. The CDR3 nucleotides read TGTGCCAGCAGCAGAGGACAGGGGAACACTGAAGCTTTCTTT. The chain carries TRBV13 and TRBJ1-1; 8 nucleotides align to TRBD1. Trimming removed 5 bases from V and 1 base from J; junction bases left unmatched: 3. CDR3 length equals 14 residues. The V gene's germline CDR1 is PRHDT and CDR2 FYEKMQ (reference sequence).

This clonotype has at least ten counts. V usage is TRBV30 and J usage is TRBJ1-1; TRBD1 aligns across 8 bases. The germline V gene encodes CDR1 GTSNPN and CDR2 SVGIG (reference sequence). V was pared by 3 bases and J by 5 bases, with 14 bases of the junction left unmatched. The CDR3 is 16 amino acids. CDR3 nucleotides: TGTGCCTGGAGATCCCAGGGGGCGCTTTTTAGGACTGAAGCTTTCTTT. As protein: CAWRSQGALFRTEAFF.

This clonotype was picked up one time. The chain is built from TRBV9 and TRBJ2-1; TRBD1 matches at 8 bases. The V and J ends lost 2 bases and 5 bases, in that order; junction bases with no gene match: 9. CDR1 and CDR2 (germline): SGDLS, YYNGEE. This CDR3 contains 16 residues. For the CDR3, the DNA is TGTGCCAGCAGCGTCGAACCCGGGACAGGAGACAATGAGCAGTTCTTC. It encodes CASSVEPGTGDNEQFF.

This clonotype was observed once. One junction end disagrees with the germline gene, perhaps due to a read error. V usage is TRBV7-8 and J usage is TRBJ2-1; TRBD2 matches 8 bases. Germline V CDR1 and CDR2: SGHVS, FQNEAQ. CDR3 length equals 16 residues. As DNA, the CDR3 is TGTGCCAGTAGCGTAGAGGCGGGGGGCTCCTACAATAAGCAGTTCTTC. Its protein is CASSVEAGGSYNKQFF. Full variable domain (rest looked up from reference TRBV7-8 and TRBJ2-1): GAGVSQSPRYKVAKRGQDVALRCDPISGHVSLFWYQQALGQGPEFLTYFQNEAQLDKSGLPSDRFFAERPEGSVSTLKIQRTQQEDSAVYLCASSVEAGGSYNKQFFGPGTRLTVL.

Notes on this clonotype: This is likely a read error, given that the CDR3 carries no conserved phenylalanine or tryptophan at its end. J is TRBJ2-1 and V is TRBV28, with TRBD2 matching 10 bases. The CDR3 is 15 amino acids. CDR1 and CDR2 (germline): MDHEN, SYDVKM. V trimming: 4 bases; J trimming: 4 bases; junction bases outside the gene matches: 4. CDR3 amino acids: CASSSEAGGYNEQFI. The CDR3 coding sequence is TGTGCCAGCAGTTCCGAAGCGGGAGGGTACAATGAGCAGTTCATC.

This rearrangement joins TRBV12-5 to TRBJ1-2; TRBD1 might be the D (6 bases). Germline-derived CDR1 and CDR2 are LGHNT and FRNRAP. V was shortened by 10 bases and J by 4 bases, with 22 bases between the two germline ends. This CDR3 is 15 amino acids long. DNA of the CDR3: TGTGCTAATGGGCCCTCGGGACATGGGTTCTATGGCTACACCTTC. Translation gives CANGPSGHGFYGYTF.

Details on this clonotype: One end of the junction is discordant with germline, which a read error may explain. The CDR3 DNA reads as TGCGCCAGCAGTTACGGGGACTGGGATCTCGGCTACACCTTC. Residues: CASSYGDWDLGYTF. The V and J genes are TRBV6-6 and TRBJ1-2, with D perhaps TRBD1 (5 bases). In germline, CDR1 is MNHNY, CDR2 SVGAGI (reference sequence). CDR3 length: 14 residues.

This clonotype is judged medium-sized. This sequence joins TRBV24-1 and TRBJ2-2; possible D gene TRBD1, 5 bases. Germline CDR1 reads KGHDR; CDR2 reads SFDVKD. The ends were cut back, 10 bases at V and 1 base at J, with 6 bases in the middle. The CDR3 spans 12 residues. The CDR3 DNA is TGTGCCACAGGACAGAACACCGGGGAGCTGTTTTTT. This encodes CATGQNTGELFF.

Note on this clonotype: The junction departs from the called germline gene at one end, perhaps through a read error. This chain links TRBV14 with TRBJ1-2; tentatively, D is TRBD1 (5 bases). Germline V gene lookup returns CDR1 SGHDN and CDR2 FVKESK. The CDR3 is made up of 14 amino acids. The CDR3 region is CTRSQEVGQGGYTF. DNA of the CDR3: TGTACCAGGAGCCAAGAGGTCGGACAAGGTGGCTACACCTTC.

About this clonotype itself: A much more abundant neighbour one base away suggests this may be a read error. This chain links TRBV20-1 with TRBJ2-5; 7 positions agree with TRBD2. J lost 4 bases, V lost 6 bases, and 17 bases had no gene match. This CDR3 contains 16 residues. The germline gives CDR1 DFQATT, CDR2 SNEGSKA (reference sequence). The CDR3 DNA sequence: TGCAGTGCCACCCGTGGCGGGAGCTCTGGGTCAGAGACCCAGTACTTC. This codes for CSATRGGSSGSETQYF.

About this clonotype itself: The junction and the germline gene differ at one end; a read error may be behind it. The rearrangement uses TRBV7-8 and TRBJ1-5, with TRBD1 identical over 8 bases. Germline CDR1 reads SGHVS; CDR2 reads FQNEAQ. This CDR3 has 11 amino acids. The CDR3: CASSAGGEMYF. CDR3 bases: TGTGCCAGCTCAGCAGGGGGCGAAATGTATTTT.

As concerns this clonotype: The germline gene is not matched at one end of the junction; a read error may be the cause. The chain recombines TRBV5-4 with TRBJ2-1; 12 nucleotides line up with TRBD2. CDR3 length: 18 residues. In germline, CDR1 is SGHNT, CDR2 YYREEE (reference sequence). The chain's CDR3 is CASSSGLAGTYSYNERSF. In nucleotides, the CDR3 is TGTGCCAGCAGCTCAGGACTAGCGGGGACTTACTCCTACAATGAGCGGTCCTTC.

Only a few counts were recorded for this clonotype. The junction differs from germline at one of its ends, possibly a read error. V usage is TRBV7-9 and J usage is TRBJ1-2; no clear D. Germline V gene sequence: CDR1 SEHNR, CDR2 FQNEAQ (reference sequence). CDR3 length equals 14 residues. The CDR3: CASSLETPRHGCTF. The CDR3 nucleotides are TGTGCCAGCAGCTTGGAGACCCCTCGGCATGGCTGCACCTTC.

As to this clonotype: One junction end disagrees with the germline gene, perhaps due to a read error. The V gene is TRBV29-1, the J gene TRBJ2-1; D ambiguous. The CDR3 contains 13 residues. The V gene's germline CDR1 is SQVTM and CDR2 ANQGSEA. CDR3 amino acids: CGVHGRVHNEQFF. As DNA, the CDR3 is TGCGGCGTCCACGGACGGGTGCACAATGAGCAGTTCTTC.